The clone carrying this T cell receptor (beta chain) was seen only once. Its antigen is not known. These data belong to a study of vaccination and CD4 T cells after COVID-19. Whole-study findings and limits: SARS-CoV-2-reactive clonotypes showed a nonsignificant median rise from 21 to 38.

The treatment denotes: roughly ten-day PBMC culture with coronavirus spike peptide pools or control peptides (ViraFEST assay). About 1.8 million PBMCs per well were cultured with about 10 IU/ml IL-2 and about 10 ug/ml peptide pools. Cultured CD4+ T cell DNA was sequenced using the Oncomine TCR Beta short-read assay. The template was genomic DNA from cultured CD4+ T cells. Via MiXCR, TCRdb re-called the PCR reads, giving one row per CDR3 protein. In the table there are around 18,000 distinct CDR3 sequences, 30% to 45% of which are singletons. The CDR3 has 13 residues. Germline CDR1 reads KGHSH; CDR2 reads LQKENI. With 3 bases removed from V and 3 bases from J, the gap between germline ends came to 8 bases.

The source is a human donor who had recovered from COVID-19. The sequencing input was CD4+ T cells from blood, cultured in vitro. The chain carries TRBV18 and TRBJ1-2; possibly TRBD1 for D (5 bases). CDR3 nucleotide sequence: TGTGCCAGCTCACCCGGGACGGACTATGGCTACACCTTC. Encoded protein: CASSPGTDYGYTF.